This T cell receptor beta chain came from a study of a mutant IDH1 vaccine in newly diagnosed glioma. Study-level information: Sex distribution of treated patients was about 60% male and roughly 38% female; mean age was 40.4 years.

Remarks on this clone: Its antigen is currently unknown.

With 4 bases clipped from V and 8 bases from J, the junction kept 18 bases outside the gene matches. Germline V gene sequence: CDR1 SGHRS, CDR2 YFSETQ. CDR3 length: 17 residues. Findings and limits, study-wide: Vaccination elicited immune responses in around 93% of patients. With respect to changes in top peripheral T cell clonotypes, pseudoprogression seemed unrelated.

Sequencing was performed with immunoSEQ multiplex PCR; in TCRdb, only in-frame clones are kept and a portion is missing. Found here are roughly 34,000 clones, 80% of them singletons; the top ten hold around 9.5%. This sample's time point: baseline, week 1 (first vaccination visit). Treatment noted: pre-vaccination baseline after standard-of-care therapy. The rearrangement joins TRBV5-1 to TRBJ2-1, with TRBD2 identical over 7 bases. This clonotype was sampled from a man aged 45-60 years with glioma. Some clones in this sample may be carry-over from other donors' samples. The source material was peripheral blood mononuclear cells (PBMCs), sampled from a glioma patient treated with radiotherapy, temozolomide or both. CDR3 nucleotide sequence: TGCGCCAGCAGCCACAATCATCGCGGGAGATTAGTCGATGAGCAGTTCTTC. It is translated as CASSHNHRGRLVDEQFF.